This TCR beta chain is from a study of blood T cell repertoires in COVID-19. Across the whole study: Both acute and convalescent COVID-19 samples were obtained from the United States, Italy and Spain. T cells, B-cell-depleted T cells, or PBMCs supplied cDNA or gDNA.

Trimming pared 4 bases from V and 6 bases from J, leaving 9 bases between. This CDR3 has 13 amino acids. CDR1 is LGHNA and CDR2 is YSLEER in the germline V gene. Per the original data handling: Nucleated cell number was recorded as an estimate derived from reference gene primer amplification. This table comes from immunoSEQ multiplex PCR, and its TCRdb copy is limited to in-frame clones, with some not included. V, J and clone size are taken as reported in that table, and D and trimming were inferred from the DNA itself. There are about 89,000 clones in the sample; about 96% occur only once, and around 4.2% lies in the top ten.

This receptor was obtained from a human donor with active COVID-19. The donor label of this sample is uncertain. Material for sequencing was peripheral blood. J is TRBJ2-2 and V is TRBV4-3; D perhaps matches TRBD1 (6 bases). CDR3 bases: TGCGCCAGCAGCCGTACAGGGTCCGGGGAGCTGTTTTTT. Amino acid sequence: CASSRTGSGELFF.